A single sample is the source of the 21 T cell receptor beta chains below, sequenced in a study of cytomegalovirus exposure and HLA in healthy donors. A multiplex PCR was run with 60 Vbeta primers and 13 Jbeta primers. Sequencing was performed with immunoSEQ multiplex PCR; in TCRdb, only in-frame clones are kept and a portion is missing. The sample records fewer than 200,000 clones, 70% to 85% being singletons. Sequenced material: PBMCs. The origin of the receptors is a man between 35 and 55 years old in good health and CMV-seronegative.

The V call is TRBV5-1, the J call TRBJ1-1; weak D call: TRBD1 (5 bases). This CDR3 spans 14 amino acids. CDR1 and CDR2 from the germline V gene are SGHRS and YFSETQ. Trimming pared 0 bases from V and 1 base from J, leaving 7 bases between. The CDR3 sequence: CASSLVDKNTEAFF. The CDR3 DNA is TGCGCCAGCAGCTTGGTGGACAAGAACACTGAAGCTTTCTTT.

The CDR3 is CASSPQTGPNVAKNIQYF. In DNA, the CDR3 is TGTGCCAGCAGCCCGCAGACAGGGCCTAACGTAGCCAAAAACATTCAGTACTTC. The chain combines TRBV7-2 with TRBJ2-4, with TRBD1 matching over 7 bases. V gave up 5 bases and J gave up 0 bases; unmatched junction bases: 13. CDR1 is SGHTA and CDR2 is FQGNSA in the germline V gene. CDR3 length: 18 amino acids.

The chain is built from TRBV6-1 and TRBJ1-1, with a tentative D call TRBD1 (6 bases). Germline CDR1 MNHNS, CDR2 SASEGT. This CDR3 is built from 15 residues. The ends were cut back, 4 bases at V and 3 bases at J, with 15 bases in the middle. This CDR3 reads CASSAYRAADTEAFF. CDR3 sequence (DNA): TGTGCCAGCAGTGCCTACAGGGCGGCGGACACTGAAGCTTTCTTT.

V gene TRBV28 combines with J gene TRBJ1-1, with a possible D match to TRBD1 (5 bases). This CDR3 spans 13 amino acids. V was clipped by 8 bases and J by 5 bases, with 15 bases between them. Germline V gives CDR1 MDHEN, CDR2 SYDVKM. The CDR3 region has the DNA TGTGCCAGCGGGGCTTATGCTAGGACTGAAGCTTTCTTT. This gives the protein CASGAYARTEAFF.

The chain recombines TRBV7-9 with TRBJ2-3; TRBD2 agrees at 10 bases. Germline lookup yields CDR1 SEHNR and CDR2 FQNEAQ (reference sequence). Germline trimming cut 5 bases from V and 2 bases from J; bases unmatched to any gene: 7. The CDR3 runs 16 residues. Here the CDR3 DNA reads TGTGCCAGCAGCCGCGGACTAGCGGACATCACAGATACGCAGTATTTT. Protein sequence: CASSRGLADITDTQYF.

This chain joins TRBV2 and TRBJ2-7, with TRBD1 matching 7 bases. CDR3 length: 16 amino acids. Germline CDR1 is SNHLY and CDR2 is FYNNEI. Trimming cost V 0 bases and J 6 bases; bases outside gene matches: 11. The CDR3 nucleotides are TGTGCCAGCAGTGAAGCGCTCTCAGGGGGAAAATCCGAGCAGTACTTC. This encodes CASSEALSGGKSEQYF. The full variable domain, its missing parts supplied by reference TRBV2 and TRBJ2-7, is EPEVTQTPSHQVTQMGQEVILRCVPISNHLYFYWYRQILGQKVEFLVSFYNNEISEKSEIFDDQFSVERPDGSNFTLKIRSTKLEDSAMYFCASSEALSGGKSEQYFGPGTRLTVT.

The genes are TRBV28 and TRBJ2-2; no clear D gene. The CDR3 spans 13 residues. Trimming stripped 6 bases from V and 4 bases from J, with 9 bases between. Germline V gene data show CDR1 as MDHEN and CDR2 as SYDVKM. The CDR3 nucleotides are TGTGCCAGCAGGGCAGCGTCCACCGGGGAGCTGTTTTTT. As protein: CASRAASTGELFF.

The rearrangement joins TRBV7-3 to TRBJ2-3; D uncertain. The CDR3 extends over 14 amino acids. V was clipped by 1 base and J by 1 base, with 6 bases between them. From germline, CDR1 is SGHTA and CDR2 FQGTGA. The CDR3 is CASSLIGRTDTQYF. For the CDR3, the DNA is TGTGCCAGCAGCTTAATTGGGCGCACAGATACGCAGTATTTT. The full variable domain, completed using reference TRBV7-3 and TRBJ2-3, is GAGVSQTPSNKVTEKGKYVELRCDPISGHTALYWYRQSLGQGPEFLIYFQGTGAADDSGLPNDRFFAVRPEGSVSTLKIQRTERGDSAVYLCASSLIGRTDTQYFGPGTRLTVL.

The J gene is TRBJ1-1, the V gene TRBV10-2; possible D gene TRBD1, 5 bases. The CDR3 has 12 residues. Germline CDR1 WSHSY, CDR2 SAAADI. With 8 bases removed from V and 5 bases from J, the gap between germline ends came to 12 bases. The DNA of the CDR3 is TGCGCCAGCCGCCAGGGTGGGACTGAAGCTTTCTTT. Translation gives CASRQGGTEAFF.

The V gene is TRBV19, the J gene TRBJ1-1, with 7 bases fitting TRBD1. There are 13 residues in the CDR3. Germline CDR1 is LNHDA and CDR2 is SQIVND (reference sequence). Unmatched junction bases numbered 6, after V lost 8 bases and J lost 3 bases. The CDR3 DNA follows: TGTGCCAGTGCGACAGGGATGGACACTGAAGCTTTCTTT. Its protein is CASATGMDTEAFF.

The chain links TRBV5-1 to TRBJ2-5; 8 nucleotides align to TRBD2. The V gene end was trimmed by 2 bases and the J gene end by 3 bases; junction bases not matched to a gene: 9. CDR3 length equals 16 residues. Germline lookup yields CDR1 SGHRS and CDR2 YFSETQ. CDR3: CASSLGSGDEKETQYF. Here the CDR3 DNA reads TGCGCCAGCAGCTTAGGTAGCGGGGACGAGAAAGAGACCCAGTACTTC. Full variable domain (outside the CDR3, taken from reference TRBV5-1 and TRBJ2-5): KAGVTQTPRYLIKTRGQQVTLSCSPISGHRSVSWYQQTPGQGLQFLFEYFSETQRNKGNFPGRFSGRQFSNSRSEMNVSTLELGDSALYLCASSLGSGDEKETQYFGPGTRLLVL.

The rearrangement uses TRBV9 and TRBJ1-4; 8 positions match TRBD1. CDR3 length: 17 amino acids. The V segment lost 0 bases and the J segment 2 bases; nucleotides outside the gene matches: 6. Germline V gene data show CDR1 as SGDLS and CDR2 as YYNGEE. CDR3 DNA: TGTGCCAGCAGCGTAGGTGCAGGGGGCTTTACTAATGAAAAACTGTTTTTT. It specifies CASSVGAGGFTNEKLFF.

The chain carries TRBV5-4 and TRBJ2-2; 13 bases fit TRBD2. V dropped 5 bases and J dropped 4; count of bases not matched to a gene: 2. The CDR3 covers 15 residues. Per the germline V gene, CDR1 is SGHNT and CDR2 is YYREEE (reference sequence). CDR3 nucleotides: TGTGCCAGCAGACTAGCGGGGGGGGTCACCGGGGAGCTGTTTTTT. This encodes CASRLAGGVTGELFF.

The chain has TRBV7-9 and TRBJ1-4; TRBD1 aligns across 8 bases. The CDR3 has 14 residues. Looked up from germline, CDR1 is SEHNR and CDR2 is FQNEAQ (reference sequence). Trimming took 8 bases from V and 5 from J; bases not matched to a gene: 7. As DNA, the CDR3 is TGTGCCAGCGGGAAATCAGGGGGCAATGAAAAACTGTTTTTT. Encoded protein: CASGKSGGNEKLFF.

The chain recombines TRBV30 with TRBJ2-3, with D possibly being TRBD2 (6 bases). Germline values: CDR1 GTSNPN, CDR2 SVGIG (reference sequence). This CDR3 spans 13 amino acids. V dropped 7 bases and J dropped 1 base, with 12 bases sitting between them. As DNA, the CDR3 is TGTGCCTCAACCCCGGGGGGCACAGATACGCAGTATTTT. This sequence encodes CASTPGGTDTQYF.

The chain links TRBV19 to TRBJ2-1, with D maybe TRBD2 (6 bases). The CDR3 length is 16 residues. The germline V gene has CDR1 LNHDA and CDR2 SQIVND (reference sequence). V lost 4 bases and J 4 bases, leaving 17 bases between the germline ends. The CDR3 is CASSTQGRGYYNEQFF. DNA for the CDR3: TGTGCCAGTAGTACCCAAGGGCGGGGTTATTACAATGAGCAGTTCTTC.

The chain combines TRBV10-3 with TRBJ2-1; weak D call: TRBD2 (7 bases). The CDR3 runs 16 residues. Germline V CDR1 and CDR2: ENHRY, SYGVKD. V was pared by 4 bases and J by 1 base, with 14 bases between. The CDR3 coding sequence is TGTGCCATCAGTGTGGAGGGGGGGTTGTCCTACAATGAGCAGTTCTTC. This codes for CAISVEGGLSYNEQFF.

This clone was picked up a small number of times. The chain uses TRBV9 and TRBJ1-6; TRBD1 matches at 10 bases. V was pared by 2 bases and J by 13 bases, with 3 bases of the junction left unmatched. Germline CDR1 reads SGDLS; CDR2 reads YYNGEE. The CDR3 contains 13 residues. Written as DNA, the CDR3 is TGTGCCAGCAGCGTGGGGACAGGGGACCCCCTCCACTTT. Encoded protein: CASSVGTGDPLHF.

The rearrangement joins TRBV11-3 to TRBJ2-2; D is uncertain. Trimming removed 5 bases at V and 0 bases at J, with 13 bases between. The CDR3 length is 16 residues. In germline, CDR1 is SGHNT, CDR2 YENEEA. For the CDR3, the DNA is TGTGCCAGCAGCCCCTTGACAAGTACGAACACCGGGGAGCTGTTTTTT. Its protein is CASSPLTSTNTGELFF.

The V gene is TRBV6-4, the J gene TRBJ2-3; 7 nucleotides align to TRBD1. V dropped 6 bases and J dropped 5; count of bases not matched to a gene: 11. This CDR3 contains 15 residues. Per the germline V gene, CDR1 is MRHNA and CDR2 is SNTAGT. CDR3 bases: TGTGCCAGCAGCCTCCGGGACAGAGCTGGAGATACGCAGTATTTT. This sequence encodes CASSLRDRAGDTQYF.

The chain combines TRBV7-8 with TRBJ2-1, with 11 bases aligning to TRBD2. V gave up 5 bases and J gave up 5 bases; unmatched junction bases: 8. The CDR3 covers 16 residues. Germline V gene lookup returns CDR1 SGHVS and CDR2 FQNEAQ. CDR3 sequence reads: CASSRPLSGGDNEQFF. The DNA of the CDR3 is TGTGCCAGCAGCCGCCCCCTTAGCGGGGGGGACAATGAGCAGTTCTTC.